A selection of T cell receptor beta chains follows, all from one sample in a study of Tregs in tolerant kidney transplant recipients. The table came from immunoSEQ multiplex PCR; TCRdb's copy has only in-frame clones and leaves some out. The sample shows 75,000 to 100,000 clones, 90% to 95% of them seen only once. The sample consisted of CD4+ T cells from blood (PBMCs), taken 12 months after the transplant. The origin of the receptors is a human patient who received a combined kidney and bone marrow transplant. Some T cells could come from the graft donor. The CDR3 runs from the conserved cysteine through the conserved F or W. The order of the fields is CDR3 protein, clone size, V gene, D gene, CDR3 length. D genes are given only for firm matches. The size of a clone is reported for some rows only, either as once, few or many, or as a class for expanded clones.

CDR3aa: CASSLSGTSYEQYF
abundance: NA
v_gene: TRBV7-3
d_gene: NA
len: 14

CDR3aa: CASSSIYEQYF
abundance: NA
v_gene: TRBV27
d_gene: NA
len: 11

CDR3aa: CASSQLRGAEKLFF
abundance: NA
v_gene: TRBV4-1
d_gene: NA
len: 14

CDR3aa: CASRTRDSRNLYGYTF
abundance: NA
v_gene: TRBV28
d_gene: TRBD1
len: 16

CDR3aa: CSVARGLNQPQHF
abundance: NA
v_gene: TRBV29-1
d_gene: NA
len: 13

CDR3aa: CASSQGTGEEQYF
abundance: NA
v_gene: TRBV18
d_gene: TRBD1
len: 13

CDR3aa: CASSEGWRGRTSYNEQFF
abundance: NA
v_gene: TRBV6-1
d_gene: NA
len: 18

CDR3aa: CASSPYAGVASPLHF
abundance: NA
v_gene: TRBV7-8
d_gene: NA
len: 15

CDR3aa: CASTGGASYNEQFF
abundance: NA
v_gene: TRBV19
d_gene: TRBD1
len: 14

CDR3aa: CASSRMWDFRNTGELFF
abundance: NA
v_gene: TRBV9
d_gene: NA
len: 17

CDR3aa: CASREAAFYEQYF
abundance: NA
v_gene: TRBV2
d_gene: NA
len: 13

CDR3aa: CASSFRDQETQYF
abundance: NA
v_gene: TRBV7-2
d_gene: NA
len: 13

CDR3aa: CASSSPVRSGTSNYNEQFF
abundance: NA
v_gene: TRBV11-2
d_gene: TRBD2
len: 19

CDR3aa: CSARRAYEQYF
abundance: NA
v_gene: TRBV20-1
d_gene: NA
len: 11

CDR3aa: CASGLAPGVTNEKLFF
abundance: NA
v_gene: TRBV12-5
d_gene: NA
len: 16

CDR3aa: CASSQMSSAGELFF
abundance: few
v_gene: TRBV6-5
d_gene: NA
len: 14

CDR3aa: CASTKARDRTDTQYF
abundance: NA
v_gene: TRBV5-1
d_gene: NA
len: 15

CDR3aa: CASGVDRGVSEAFF
abundance: NA
v_gene: TRBV12-5
d_gene: TRBD1
len: 14

CDR3aa: CAWKVVGSGNTIYF
abundance: NA
v_gene: TRBV30
d_gene: NA
len: 14

CDR3aa: CASSLWRGGYNEQFF
abundance: NA
v_gene: TRBV7-3
d_gene: TRBD2
len: 15

CDR3aa: CATQAGGLRETQYF
abundance: NA
v_gene: TRBV10-3
d_gene: TRBD2
len: 14

CDR3aa: CSVDSYGYTF
abundance: NA
v_gene: TRBV29-1
d_gene: NA
len: 10